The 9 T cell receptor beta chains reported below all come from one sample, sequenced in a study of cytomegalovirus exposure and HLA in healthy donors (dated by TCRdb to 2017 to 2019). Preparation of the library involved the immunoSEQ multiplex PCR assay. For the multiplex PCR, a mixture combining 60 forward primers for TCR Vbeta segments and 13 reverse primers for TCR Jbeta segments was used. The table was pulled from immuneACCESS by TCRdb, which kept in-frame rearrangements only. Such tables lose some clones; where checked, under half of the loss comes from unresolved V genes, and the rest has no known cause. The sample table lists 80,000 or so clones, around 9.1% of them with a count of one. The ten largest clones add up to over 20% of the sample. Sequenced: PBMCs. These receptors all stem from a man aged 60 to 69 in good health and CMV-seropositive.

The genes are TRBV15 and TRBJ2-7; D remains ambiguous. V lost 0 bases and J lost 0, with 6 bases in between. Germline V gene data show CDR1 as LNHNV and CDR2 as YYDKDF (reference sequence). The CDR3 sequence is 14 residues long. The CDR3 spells CATSRERVSYEQYF. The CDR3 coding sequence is TGTGCCACCAGCAGAGAACGGGTCTCCTACGAGCAGTACTTC.

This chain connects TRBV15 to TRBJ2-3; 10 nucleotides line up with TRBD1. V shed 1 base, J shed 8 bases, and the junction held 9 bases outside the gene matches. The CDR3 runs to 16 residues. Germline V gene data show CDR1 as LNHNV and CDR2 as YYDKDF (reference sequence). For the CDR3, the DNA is TGTGCCACCAGCAGAGGGACCGGGACAGGGGAGGGTACGCAGTATTTT. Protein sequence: CATSRGTGTGEGTQYF.

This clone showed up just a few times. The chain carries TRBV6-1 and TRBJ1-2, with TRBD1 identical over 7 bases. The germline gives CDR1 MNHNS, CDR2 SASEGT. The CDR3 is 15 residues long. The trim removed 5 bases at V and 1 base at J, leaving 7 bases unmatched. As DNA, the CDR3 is TGTGCCAGCAGTCCTTCCGGGACAGTTAACTATGGCTACACCTTC. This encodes CASSPSGTVNYGYTF.

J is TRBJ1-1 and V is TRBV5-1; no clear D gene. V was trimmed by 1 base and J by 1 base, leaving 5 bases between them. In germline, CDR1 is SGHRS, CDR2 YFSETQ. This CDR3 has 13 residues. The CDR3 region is CASSLSKNTEAFF. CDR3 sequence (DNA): TGCGCCAGCAGCTTGTCCAAGAACACTGAAGCTTTCTTT.

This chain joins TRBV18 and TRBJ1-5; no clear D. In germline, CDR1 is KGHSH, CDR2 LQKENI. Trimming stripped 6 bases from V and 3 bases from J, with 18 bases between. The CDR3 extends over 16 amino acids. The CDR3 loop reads CASSATASHPNQPQHF. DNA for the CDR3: TGTGCCAGCTCGGCTACCGCTAGCCACCCCAATCAGCCCCAGCATTTT. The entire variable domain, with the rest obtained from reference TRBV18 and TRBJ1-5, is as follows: NAGVMQNPRHLVRRRGQEARLRCSPMKGHSHVYWYRQLPEEGLKFMVYLQKENIIDESGMPKERFSAEFPKEGPSILRIQQVVRGDSAAYFCASSATASHPNQPQHFGDGTRLSIL.

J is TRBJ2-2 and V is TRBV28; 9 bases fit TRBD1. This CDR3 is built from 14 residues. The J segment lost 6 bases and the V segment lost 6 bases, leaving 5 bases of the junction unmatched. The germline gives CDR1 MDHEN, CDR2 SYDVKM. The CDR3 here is CASRLQGAPGELFF. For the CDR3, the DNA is TGTGCCAGCAGACTACAGGGGGCGCCCGGGGAGCTGTTTTTT.

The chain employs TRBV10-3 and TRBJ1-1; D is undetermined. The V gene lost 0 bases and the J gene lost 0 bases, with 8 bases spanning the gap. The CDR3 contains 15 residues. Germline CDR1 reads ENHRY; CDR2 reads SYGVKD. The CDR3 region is CAISESGGLNTEAFF. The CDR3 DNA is TGTGCCATCAGTGAGTCAGGCGGCTTGAACACTGAAGCTTTCTTT.

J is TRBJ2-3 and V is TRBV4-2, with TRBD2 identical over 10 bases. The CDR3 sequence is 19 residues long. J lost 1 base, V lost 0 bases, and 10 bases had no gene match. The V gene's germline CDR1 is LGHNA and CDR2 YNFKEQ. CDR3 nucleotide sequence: TGTGCCAGCAGCCAAGATGAAGCGGGAGGGCCCTTTGGCACAGATACGCAGTATTTT. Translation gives CASSQDEAGGPFGTDTQYF.

CDR3 coding DNA: TGTGCCAGCAGTCAGGGGACAGGGGGGACTGAAGCTTTCTTT. This codes for CASSQGTGGTEAFF. V is TRBV6-6 and J is TRBJ1-1; 11 nucleotides match TRBD1. Germline assignment: CDR1 MNHNY and CDR2 SVGAGI (reference sequence). The CDR3 has 14 amino acids. Unmatched junction bases numbered 4, after V lost 5 bases and J lost 5 bases.